The present TCR beta chain was sequenced within a study of technical replicates of blood from a few donors (dated by TCRdb to the late 2010s). The protocol used for the library was the immunoSEQ multiplex PCR assay. The table was pulled from immuneACCESS by TCRdb, which kept in-frame rearrangements only. Such tables lose some clones; where checked, under half of the loss comes from unresolved V genes, and the rest has no known cause. In all, the sample holds 14,000 or so clones, and around 82% of those were seen once. The top ten clonotypes cover approximately 10% of the sample. With respect to this clone: Its antigen is currently not known. Base-call qualities are not available, and no considerably larger clone is one nucleotide away.

Trimming takes 3 bases from V and 4 bases from J, and the germline ends sit 13 bases apart. Measured from the cysteine to the phenylalanine, the CDR3 is 15 residues long. Only the CDR3 portion is preserved as DNA: 45 bases, with reading frame beginning at the first base. CDR1 and CDR2 (MDHEN, SYDVKM) derive from the germline V gene. The source of this sequence is a human donor in good health. The sequencing input was PBMCs. In this chain, TRBV28 is recombined with TRBJ1-5; the D region possibly corresponds to TRBD1 (6 bases align). For the CDR3, the sequence is CASSLGQGYNQPQHF. Read as DNA, the sequence is TGTGCCAGCAGTTTGGGGCAGGGGTATAATCAGCCCCAGCATTTT.